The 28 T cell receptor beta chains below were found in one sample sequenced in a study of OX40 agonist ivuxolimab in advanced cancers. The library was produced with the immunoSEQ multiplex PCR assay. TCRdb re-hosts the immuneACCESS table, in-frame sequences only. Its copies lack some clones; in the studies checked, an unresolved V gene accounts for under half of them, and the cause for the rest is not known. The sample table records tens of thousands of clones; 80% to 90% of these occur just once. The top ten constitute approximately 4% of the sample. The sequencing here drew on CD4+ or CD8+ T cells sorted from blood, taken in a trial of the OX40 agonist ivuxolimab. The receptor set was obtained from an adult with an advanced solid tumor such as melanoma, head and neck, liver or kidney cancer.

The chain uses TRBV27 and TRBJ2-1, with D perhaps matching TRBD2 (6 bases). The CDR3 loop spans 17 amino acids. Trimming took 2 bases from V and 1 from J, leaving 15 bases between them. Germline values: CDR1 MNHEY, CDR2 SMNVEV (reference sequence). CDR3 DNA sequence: TGTGCCAGCAGTTTAAAAATCTTCCGGGAGTCCTACAATGAGCAGTTCTTC. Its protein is CASSLKIFRESYNEQFF.

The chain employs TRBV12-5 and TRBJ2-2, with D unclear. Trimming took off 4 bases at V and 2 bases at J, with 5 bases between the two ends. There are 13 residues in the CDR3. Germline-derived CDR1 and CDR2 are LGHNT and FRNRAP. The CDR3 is CASGSHNTGELFF. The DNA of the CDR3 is TGTGCTAGTGGTTCCCATAACACCGGGGAGCTGTTTTTT. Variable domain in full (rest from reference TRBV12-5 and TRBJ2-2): DARVTQTPRHKVTEMGQEVTMRCQPILGHNTVFWYRQTMMQGLELLAYFRNRAPLDDSGMPKDRFSAEMPDATLATLKIQPSEPRDSAVYFCASGSHNTGELFFGEGSRLTVL.

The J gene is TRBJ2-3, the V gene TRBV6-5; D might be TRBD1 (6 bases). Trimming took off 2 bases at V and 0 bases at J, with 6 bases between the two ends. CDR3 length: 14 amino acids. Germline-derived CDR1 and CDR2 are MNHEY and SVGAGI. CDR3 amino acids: CASSYTGSTDTQYF. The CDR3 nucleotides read TGTGCCAGCAGTTACACAGGGAGCACAGATACGCAGTATTTT.

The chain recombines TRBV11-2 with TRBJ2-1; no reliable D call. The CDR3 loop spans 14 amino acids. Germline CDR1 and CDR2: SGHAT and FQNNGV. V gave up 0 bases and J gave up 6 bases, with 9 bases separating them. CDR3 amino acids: CASSLDTFSNEQFF. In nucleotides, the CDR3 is TGTGCCAGCAGCTTAGATACCTTCTCCAATGAGCAGTTCTTC.

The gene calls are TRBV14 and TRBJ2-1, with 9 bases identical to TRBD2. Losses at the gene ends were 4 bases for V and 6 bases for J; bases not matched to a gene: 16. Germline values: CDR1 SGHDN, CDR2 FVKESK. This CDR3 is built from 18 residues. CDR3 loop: CASSPRVAGARFGNEQFF. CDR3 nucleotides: TGTGCCAGCAGCCCACGGGTAGCGGGAGCTCGGTTTGGCAATGAGCAGTTCTTC.

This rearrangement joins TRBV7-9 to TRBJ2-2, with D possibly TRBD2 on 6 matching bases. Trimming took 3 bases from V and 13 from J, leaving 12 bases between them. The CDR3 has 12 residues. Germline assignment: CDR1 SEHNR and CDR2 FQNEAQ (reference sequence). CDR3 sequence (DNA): TGTGCCAGCAGCTTGGCGTGGAGGGGGCTGTTTTTT. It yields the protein CASSLAWRGLFF. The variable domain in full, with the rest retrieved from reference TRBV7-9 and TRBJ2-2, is DTGVSQNPRHKITKRGQNVTFRCDPISEHNRLYWYRQTLGQGPEFLTYFQNEAQLEKSRLLSDRFSAERPKGSFSTLEIQRTEQGDSAMYLCASSLAWRGLFFGEGSRLTVL.

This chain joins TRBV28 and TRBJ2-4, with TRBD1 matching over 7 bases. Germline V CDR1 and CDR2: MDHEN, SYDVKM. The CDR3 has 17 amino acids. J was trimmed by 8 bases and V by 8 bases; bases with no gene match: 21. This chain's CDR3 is CASGRGSITVIEHIQYF. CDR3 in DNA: TGTGCCAGCGGCAGGGGGTCGATTACCGTTATAGAACACATTCAGTACTTC.

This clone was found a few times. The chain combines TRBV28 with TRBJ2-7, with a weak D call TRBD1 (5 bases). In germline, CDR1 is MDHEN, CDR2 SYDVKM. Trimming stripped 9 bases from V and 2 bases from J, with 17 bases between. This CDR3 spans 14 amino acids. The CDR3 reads CASSRTDTTYEQYF. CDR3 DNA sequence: TGTGCCAGTTCTAGGACGGACACAACCTACGAGCAGTACTTC.

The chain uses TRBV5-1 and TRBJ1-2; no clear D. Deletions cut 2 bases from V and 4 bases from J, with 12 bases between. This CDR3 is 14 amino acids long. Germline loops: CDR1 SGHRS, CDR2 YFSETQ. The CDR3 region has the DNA TGCGCCAGCAGCTTCGCCCAGTTAGGCTATGGCTACACCTTC. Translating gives CASSFAQLGYGYTF.

The CDR3 DNA reads as TGTGCCAGTAGTAGAGGGGGGACAGTAGCCAAAAACATTCAGTACTTC. Translating gives CASSRGGTVAKNIQYF. The V gene is TRBV19, the J gene TRBJ2-4; a weak D match, TRBD1 (7 bases). There are 16 residues in the CDR3. Germline CDR1 reads LNHDA; CDR2 reads SQIVND (reference sequence). V shed 4 bases and J shed 0 bases, with 13 bases lying between them.

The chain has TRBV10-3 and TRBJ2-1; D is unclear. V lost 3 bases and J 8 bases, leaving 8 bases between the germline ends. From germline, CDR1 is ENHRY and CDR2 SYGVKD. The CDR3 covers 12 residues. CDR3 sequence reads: CAISDWRYEQFF. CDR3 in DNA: TGTGCCATCAGTGACTGGCGGTATGAGCAGTTCTTC.

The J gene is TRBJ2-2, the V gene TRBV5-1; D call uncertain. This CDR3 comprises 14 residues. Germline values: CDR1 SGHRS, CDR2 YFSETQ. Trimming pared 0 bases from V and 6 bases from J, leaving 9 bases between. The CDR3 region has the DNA TGCGCCAGCAGCTTGGGTAGGATTTCCGGGGAGCTGTTTTTT. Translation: CASSLGRISGELFF.

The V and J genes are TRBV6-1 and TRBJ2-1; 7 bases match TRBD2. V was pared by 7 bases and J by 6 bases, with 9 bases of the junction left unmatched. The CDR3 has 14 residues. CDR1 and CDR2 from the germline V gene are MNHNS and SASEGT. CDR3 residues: CASIQRGGGNEQFF. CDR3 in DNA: TGTGCCAGCATACAGCGGGGCGGGGGCAATGAGCAGTTCTTC.

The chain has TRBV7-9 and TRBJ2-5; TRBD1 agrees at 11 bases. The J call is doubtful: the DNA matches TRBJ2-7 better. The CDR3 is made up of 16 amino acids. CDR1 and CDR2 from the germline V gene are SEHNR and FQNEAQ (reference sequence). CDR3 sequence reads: CASSLARGQGADEQYF. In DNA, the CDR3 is TGTGCCAGCAGCTTAGCTCGTGGACAGGGGGCGGACGAGCAGTACTTC.

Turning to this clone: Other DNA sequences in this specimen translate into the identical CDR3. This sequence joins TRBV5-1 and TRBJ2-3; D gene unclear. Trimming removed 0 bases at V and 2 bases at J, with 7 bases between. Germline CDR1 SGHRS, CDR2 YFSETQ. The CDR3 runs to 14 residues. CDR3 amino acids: CASSLGQDTDTQYF. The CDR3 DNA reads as TGCGCCAGCAGCTTGGGTCAAGACACAGATACGCAGTATTTT.

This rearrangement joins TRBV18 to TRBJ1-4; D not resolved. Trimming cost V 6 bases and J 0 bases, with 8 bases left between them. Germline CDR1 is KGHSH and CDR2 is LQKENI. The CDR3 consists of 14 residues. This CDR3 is CASSPGSTNEKLFF. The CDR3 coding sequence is TGTGCCAGCTCTCCCGGTTCAACTAATGAAAAACTGTTTTTT.

CDR3 residues: CASGVSYEQYF. The DNA of the CDR3 is TGTGCCAGCGGGGTCTCCTACGAGCAGTACTTC. This rearrangement joins TRBV6-1 to TRBJ2-7; D not certain. V lost 8 bases to trimming and J lost 0 bases, with 5 bases between them. There are 11 residues in the CDR3. CDR1 and CDR2 (germline): MNHNS, SASEGT.

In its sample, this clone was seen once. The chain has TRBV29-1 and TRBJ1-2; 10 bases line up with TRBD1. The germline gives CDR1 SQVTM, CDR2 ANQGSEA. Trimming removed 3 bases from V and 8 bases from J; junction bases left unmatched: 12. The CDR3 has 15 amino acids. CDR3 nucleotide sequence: TGCAGCGTTGAGAGACAGGGGGCGAGGGGGGCGGGCTACACCTTC. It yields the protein CSVERQGARGAGYTF.

CDR3 nucleotide sequence: TGTGCCAGCAGCTTGTCCCTACTAGCGGGGAACACCGGGGAGCTGTTTTTT. Translation gives CASSLSLLAGNTGELFF. The chain employs TRBV5-8 and TRBJ2-2; TRBD2 agrees at 9 bases. CDR3 size: 17 residues. V was pared by 1 base and J by 1 base, with 5 bases of the junction left unmatched. Germline CDR1 SGHTS, CDR2 YDEGEE.

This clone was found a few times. The CDR3 spells CASSYDGSSGNTIYF. In nucleotides, the CDR3 is TGTGCCAGCAGTTACGACGGGAGTTCTGGAAACACCATATATTTT. The chain has TRBV6-5 and TRBJ1-3, with D hard to call. Looked up from germline, CDR1 is MNHEY and CDR2 is SVGAGI. Trimming left V 2 bases short and J 1 base short, with 9 bases between. The CDR3 sequence is 15 residues long.

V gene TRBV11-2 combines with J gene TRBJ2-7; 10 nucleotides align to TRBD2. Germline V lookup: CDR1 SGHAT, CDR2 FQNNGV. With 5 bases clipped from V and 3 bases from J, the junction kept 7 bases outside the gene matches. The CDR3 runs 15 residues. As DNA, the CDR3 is TGTGCCAGCAGCGCAGTAGCGGGAGGTAACTACGAGCAGTACTTC. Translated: CASSAVAGGNYEQYF.

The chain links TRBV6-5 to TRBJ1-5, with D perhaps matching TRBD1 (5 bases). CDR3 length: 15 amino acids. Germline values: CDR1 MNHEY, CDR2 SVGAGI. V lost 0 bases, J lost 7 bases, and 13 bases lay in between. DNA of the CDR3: TGTGCCAGCAGTTACTCTTTTGGCGGGGGGCAGCCCCAGCATTTT. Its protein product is CASSYSFGGGQPQHF.

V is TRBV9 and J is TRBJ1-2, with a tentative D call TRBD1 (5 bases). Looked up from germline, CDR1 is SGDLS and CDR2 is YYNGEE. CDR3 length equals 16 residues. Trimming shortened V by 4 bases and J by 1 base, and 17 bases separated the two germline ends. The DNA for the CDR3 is TGTGCCAGCAGCCCGTCCCCCGGGGGAGATAACTATGGCTACACCTTC. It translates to CASSPSPGGDNYGYTF.

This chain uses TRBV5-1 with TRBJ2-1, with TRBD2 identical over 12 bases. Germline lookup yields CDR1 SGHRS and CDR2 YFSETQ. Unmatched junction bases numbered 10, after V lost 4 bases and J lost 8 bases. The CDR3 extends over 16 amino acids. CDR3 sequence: CASSASSGRALDEQFF. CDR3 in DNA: TGCGCCAGCAGCGCGTCTAGCGGGAGGGCCTTGGATGAGCAGTTCTTC.

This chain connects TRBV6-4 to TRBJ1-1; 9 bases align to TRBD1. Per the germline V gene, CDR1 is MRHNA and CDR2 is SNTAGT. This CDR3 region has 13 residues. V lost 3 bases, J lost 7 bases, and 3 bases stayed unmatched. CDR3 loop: CASSEQGAGEAFF. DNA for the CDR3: TGTGCCAGCAGTGAACAGGGGGCAGGTGAAGCTTTCTTT.

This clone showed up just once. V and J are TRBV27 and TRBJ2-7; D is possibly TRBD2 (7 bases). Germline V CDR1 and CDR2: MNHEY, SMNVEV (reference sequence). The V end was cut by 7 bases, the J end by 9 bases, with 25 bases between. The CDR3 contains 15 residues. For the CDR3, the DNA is TGTGCCAGCATCGGAAGAAGGGGGGGAGCAGGGGTGCAGTACTTC. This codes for CASIGRRGGAGVQYF.

The CDR3 DNA reads as TGTGCCAGGGGTGGGGGGCGCGACGAGCAGTACTTC. This codes for CARGGGRDEQYF. V gene TRBV19 combines with J gene TRBJ2-7; TRBD1 or TRBD2 may be the D gene (6 bases each). CDR1 is LNHDA, CDR2 SQIVND, per germline (reference sequence). The V end was cut by 9 bases, the J end by 5 bases, with 14 bases between. The length of the CDR3 is 12 residues.

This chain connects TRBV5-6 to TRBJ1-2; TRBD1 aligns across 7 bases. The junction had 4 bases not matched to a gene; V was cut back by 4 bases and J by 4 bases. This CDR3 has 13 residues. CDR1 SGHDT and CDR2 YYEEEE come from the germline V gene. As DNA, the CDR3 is TGTGCCAGCAGCCGGACAGGAATCTATGGCTACACCTTC. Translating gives CASSRTGIYGYTF.